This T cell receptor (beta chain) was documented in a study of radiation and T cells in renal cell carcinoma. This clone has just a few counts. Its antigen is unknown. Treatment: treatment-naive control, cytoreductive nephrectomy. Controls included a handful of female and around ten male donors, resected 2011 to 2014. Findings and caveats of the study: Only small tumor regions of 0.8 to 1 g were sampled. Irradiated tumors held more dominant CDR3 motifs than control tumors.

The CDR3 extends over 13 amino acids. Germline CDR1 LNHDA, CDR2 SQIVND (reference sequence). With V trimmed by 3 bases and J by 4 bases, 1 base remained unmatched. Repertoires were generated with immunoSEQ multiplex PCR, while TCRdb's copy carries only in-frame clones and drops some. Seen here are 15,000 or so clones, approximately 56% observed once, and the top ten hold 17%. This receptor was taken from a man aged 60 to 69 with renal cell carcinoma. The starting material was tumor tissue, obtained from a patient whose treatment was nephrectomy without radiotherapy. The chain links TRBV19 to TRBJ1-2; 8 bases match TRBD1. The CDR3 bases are TGTGCCAGTAGTATCGGGACAGGCTATGGCTACACCTTC. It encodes CASSIGTGYGYTF.